The 23 T cell receptor beta chains listed next were all sequenced from one sample in a study of PD-L1 blockade in urothelial cancer (dated by TCRdb to between 2016 and 2019). The protocol used for the library was the immunoSEQ multiplex PCR assay. TCRdb mirrors the immuneACCESS table, restricted to in-frame sequences. Some clones are absent from its copies; in checked studies, under half trace to an unresolved V gene, and the reason for the others is unknown. Across this sample there are tens of thousands of clones, with roughly 87% seen only once. 4.5% to 6.5% of the sample comes from the top ten. This sample comprised PBMCs, obtained around atezolizumab (anti-PD-L1) treatment. All receptors derive from a woman aged 70 to 79 with urothelial cancer.

V and J are TRBV7-9 and TRBJ2-3, with D hard to call. There are 15 residues in the CDR3. The germline V gene encodes CDR1 SEHNR and CDR2 FQNEAQ (reference sequence). V was shortened by 0 bases and J by 2 bases, with 9 bases between the two germline ends. The CDR3 DNA sequence: TGTGCCAGCAGCTTAGCGGGCAGACACACAGATACGCAGTATTTT. As protein: CASSLAGRHTDTQYF.

This chain connects TRBV2 to TRBJ1-2; TRBD1 is a possible D gene (6 bases). Deletions cut 3 bases from V and 6 bases from J, with 14 bases between. The germline CDR1 and CDR2 sequences are SNHLY and FYNNEI. This CDR3 has 14 residues. CDR3 DNA sequence: TGTGCCAGCAGTGAGGCGGGGGGCGGGGATGGCTACACCTTC. This translates into CASSEAGGGDGYTF.

V and J are TRBV6-1 and TRBJ2-5; 7 bases are a match to TRBD2. In germline, CDR1 is MNHNS, CDR2 SASEGT. The CDR3 contains 15 residues. V shed 3 bases, J shed 7 bases, and the junction held 11 bases outside the gene matches. CDR3 DNA sequence: TGTGCCAGCAGTGACGGTAGGGGACTATTTTCGACCCAGTACTTC. This codes for CASSDGRGLFSTQYF.

This clone occurred a few times. CDR3 nucleotide sequence: TGTGCCAGCAGTTTTGGACAGTACTACGAGCAGTACTTC. Translation: CASSFGQYYEQYF. This chain connects TRBV27 to TRBJ2-7; TRBD1 might be the D (6 bases). CDR1 MNHEY and CDR2 SMNVEV come from the germline V gene (reference sequence). V was clipped by 3 bases and J by 3 bases, with 9 bases between them. The CDR3 is 13 amino acids.

This chain links TRBV5-8 with TRBJ1-6, with D hard to call. The V gene lost 6 bases and the J gene lost 8 bases, with 12 bases spanning the gap. The CDR3 runs to 13 residues. Germline CDR1 is SGHTS and CDR2 is YDEGEE. This CDR3 is CASNSPSDSPLHF. CDR3 DNA sequence: TGTGCCAGCAACTCCCCCTCGGATTCACCCCTCCACTTT.

This chain links TRBV7-9 with TRBJ1-1; TRBD1 agrees at 7 bases. This CDR3 has 18 amino acids. V was pared by 5 bases and J by 0 bases, with 15 bases of the junction left unmatched. In germline, CDR1 is SEHNR, CDR2 FQNEAQ (reference sequence). CDR3 DNA: TGTGCCAGCAGCCTTACCCCCGCGGGGACAGCAATGAACACTGAAGCTTTCTTT. It specifies CASSLTPAGTAMNTEAFF.

This rearrangement joins TRBV29-1 to TRBJ2-1; D not resolved. Germline V CDR1 and CDR2: SQVTM, ANQGSEA. The V end lost 6 bases, the J end lost 5 bases, and 11 bases lay between the germline ends. The CDR3 consists of 12 residues. The CDR3 DNA is TGCAGCGTAGAACCCCGAGACAATGAGCAGTTCTTC. This gives the protein CSVEPRDNEQFF.

The J gene is TRBJ2-5, the V gene TRBV2; D is uncertain. The length of the CDR3 is 15 residues. CDR1 SNHLY and CDR2 FYNNEI come from the germline V gene. Trimming took off 3 bases at V and 2 bases at J, with 13 bases between the two ends. DNA of the CDR3: TGTGCCAGCAGTGATCGGCTAGGTGCACAAGAGACCCAGTACTTC. This sequence encodes CASSDRLGAQETQYF.

V is TRBV5-1 and J is TRBJ2-7; 8 bases match TRBD1. The CDR3 contains 14 residues. The J segment lost 4 bases and the V segment lost 3 bases, leaving 6 bases of the junction unmatched. Per germline, CDR1 SGHRS and CDR2 YFSETQ. CDR3 sequence reads: CASSSTGVGYEQYF. CDR3 bases: TGCGCCAGCAGCTCGACAGGGGTGGGTTACGAGCAGTACTTC.

The chain uses TRBV5-6 and TRBJ1-3; perhaps TRBD1 as D (5 bases). CDR3 length: 15 amino acids. Germline-derived CDR1 and CDR2 are SGHDT and YYEEEE. Between the trimmed V and J ends, which lost 0 bases and 5 bases, there was a span of 12 bases. CDR3 nucleotide sequence: TGTGCCAGCAGCTTGGCCGGGACTGGGAGAAACACCATATATTTT. This translates into CASSLAGTGRNTIYF.

The V and J genes are TRBV2 and TRBJ2-5; 12 nucleotides agree with TRBD2. The CDR3 consists of 15 residues. V shed 4 bases and J 5 bases; nucleotides not matched to a gene: 5. CDR1 and CDR2 (germline): SNHLY, FYNNEI. The chain's CDR3 is CASSGLAGVAETQYF. CDR3 in DNA: TGTGCCAGCAGTGGACTAGCGGGAGTTGCGGAGACCCAGTACTTC. The full variable domain, with the rest looked up from reference TRBV2 and TRBJ2-5, is EPEVTQTPSHQVTQMGQEVILRCVPISNHLYFYWYRQILGQKVEFLVSFYNNEISEKSEIFDDQFSVERPDGSNFTLKIRSTKLEDSAMYFCASSGLAGVAETQYFGPGTRLLVL.

The chain links TRBV2 to TRBJ1-5; D gene ambiguous. Looked up from germline, CDR1 is SNHLY and CDR2 is FYNNEI. Trimming took off 8 bases at V and 3 bases at J, with 8 bases between the two ends. The CDR3 runs 12 residues. CDR3 DNA sequence: TGTGCCAGCGGCAGAATCAATCAGCCCCAGCATTTT. Translating gives CASGRINQPQHF. Variable domain in full (rest from reference TRBV2 and TRBJ1-5): EPEVTQTPSHQVTQMGQEVILRCVPISNHLYFYWYRQILGQKVEFLVSFYNNEISEKSEIFDDQFSVERPDGSNFTLKIRSTKLEDSAMYFCASGRINQPQHFGDGTRLSIL.

This rearrangement joins TRBV11-1 to TRBJ1-1, with 10 bases matching TRBD1. V was pared by 3 bases and J by 3 bases, with 10 bases of the junction left unmatched. Germline loops: CDR1 SGHAT, CDR2 FQDESV (reference sequence). The CDR3 has 17 residues. CDR3 DNA sequence: TGTGCCAGCAGCTTTCAGACGGGACAGGGGCCGGACACTGAAGCTTTCTTT. The encoded protein is CASSFQTGQGPDTEAFF.

A single count supports this clone. CDR3 sequence reads: CASSISGTLSNQPQHF. The CDR3 DNA sequence: TGTGCCAGTAGTATTTCCGGGACACTTAGCAATCAGCCCCAGCATTTT. The V gene is TRBV19, the J gene TRBJ1-5; the D gene is possibly TRBD1 (6 bases). V shed 3 bases and J shed 0 bases, with 12 bases lying between them. The germline CDR1 and CDR2 sequences are LNHDA and SQIVND (reference sequence). The CDR3 sequence is 16 residues long. Supplemented by reference TRBV19 and TRBJ1-5, the full variable domain reads DGGITQSPKYLFRKEGQNVTLSCEQNLNHDAMYWYRQDPGQGLRLIYYSQIVNDFQKGDIAEGYSVSREKKESFPLTVTSAQKNPTAFYLCASSISGTLSNQPQHFGDGTRLSIL.

The rearrangement links TRBV5-1 to TRBJ1-4; D not certain. CDR1 is SGHRS and CDR2 is YFSETQ in the germline V gene. The CDR3 loop spans 15 amino acids. V lost 0 bases and J 7 bases, leaving 13 bases between the germline ends. The CDR3 nucleotides read TGCGCCAGCAGCTTGGATACTCTTGAAACTGAAAAACTGTTTTTT. This sequence encodes CASSLDTLETEKLFF.

This clone was seen a few times. The CDR3 protein is CASSLADSGGYTF. In nucleotides, the CDR3 is TGCGCCAGCAGCTTGGCGGACTCTGGAGGCTACACCTTC. This chain links TRBV5-1 with TRBJ1-2; D unclear. The V end was cut by 0 bases, the J end by 8 bases, with 11 bases between. CDR1 SGHRS and CDR2 YFSETQ come from the germline V gene. This CDR3 has 13 amino acids. The full variable domain, in which reference TRBV5-1 and TRBJ1-2 provide the parts outside the CDR3, is KAGVTQTPRYLIKTRGQQVTLSCSPISGHRSVSWYQQTPGQGLQFLFEYFSETQRNKGNFPGRFSGRQFSNSRSEMNVSTLELGDSALYLCASSLADSGGYTFGSGTRLTVV.

The V gene is TRBV21-1, the J gene TRBJ2-7; the tabulated D call, TRBD1, remains unverified against the DNA. TRBV21-1 is a listed pseudogene. The CDR3 consists of 15 residues. CDR3 sequence: CASSKGAQGFYEQYF. The CDR3, as DNA: TGTGCCAGCAGCAAAGGGGCCCAGGGGTTCTACGAGCAGTACTTC.

The chain employs TRBV4-3 and TRBJ2-3; 11 nucleotides align to TRBD1. The trim removed 4 bases at V and 5 bases at J, leaving 14 bases unmatched. There are 18 residues in the CDR3. Germline V CDR1 and CDR2: LGHNA, YSLEER. The CDR3: CASSRKRTGGVFIDTQYF. CDR3 nucleotide sequence: TGCGCCAGCAGCCGAAAAAGGACAGGGGGCGTCTTCATAGATACGCAGTATTTT.

This clone was counted between two and nine times. The V gene is TRBV5-1, the J gene TRBJ2-5; D is possibly TRBD2 (7 bases). Deletions cut 0 bases from V and 3 bases from J, with 12 bases between. The CDR3 sequence is 15 residues long. In germline, CDR1 is SGHRS, CDR2 YFSETQ. In DNA, the CDR3 is TGCGCCAGCAGCTTGGTCGGGGGGCGGGAAGAGACCCAGTACTTC. It yields the protein CASSLVGGREETQYF.

This clone was seen only once. The V call is TRBV5-1, the J call TRBJ2-1; D might be TRBD1 (6 bases). Germline values: CDR1 SGHRS, CDR2 YFSETQ. Trimming pared 5 bases from V and 7 bases from J, leaving 16 bases between. The CDR3 is made up of 14 amino acids. The CDR3 DNA follows: TGCGCCAGCAGTTCGCAACAGGGTTGGAATGAGCAGTTCTTC. Protein sequence: CASSSQQGWNEQFF.

V and J are TRBV30 and TRBJ2-2; 10 nucleotides line up with TRBD2. V lost 2 bases and J lost 0; bases outside the gene matches: 12. This CDR3 region has 19 residues. Germline V CDR1 and CDR2: GTSNPN, SVGIG (reference sequence). CDR3 bases: TGTGCCTGGAGTTGGGGGGCTAGCGGGAGAACGTCGAACACCGGGGAGCTGTTTTTT. Translated, it gives CAWSWGASGRTSNTGELFF.

The chain combines TRBV7-8 with TRBJ2-7; 9 nucleotides align to TRBD1. The CDR3 has 17 amino acids. V shed 1 base and J 2 bases; nucleotides not matched to a gene: 9. Looked up from germline, CDR1 is SGHVS and CDR2 is FQNEAQ. The CDR3 region is CASSLDEYRGRPYEQYF. Here the CDR3 DNA reads TGTGCCAGCAGCTTAGATGAATACAGGGGGCGTCCCTACGAGCAGTACTTC.

The chain recombines TRBV20-1 with TRBJ1-1; D is unresolved. V shed 3 bases and J shed 3 bases, with 5 bases lying between them. Germline assignment: CDR1 DFQATT and CDR2 SNEGSKA (reference sequence). The CDR3 runs to 11 residues. In DNA, the CDR3 is TGCAGTGCTAGGACACACACTGAAGCTTTCTTT. As protein: CSARTHTEAFF.